This TCR beta chain was sequenced during a study of OX40 agonist ivuxolimab in advanced cancers. Trimming removed 0 bases from V and 0 bases from J, with 7 bases in between. The length of the CDR3 is 15 residues. Germline V gives CDR1 KGHSH, CDR2 LQKENI. With regard to this clone: Other DNA sequences in the sample encode the same CDR3.

Some clones are missing from TCRdb's copy, which holds only in-frame ones; the method was immunoSEQ multiplex PCR. The profile covers around 57,000 clones, with about nine tenths appearing a single time and roughly 1.2% taken by the ten largest. Sequenced material: CD4+ or CD8+ T cells sorted from blood, taken in a trial of the OX40 agonist ivuxolimab. This TCR was recovered from an adult with an advanced solid tumor such as melanoma, head and neck, liver or kidney cancer. The chain employs TRBV18 and TRBJ2-3, with D possibly matching TRBD2 (6 bases). The DNA for the CDR3 is TGTGCCAGCTCACCACCTGGGGGGAGCACAGATACGCAGTATTTT. Translation: CASSPPGGSTDTQYF.